This T cell receptor (beta chain) appears in the sequencing data of a study of blood T cell repertoires in COVID-19. The data were produced by immunoSEQ multiplex PCR, yet TCRdb's version contains in-frame clones alone and is incomplete. The repertoire holds 300,000 or so clones, more than 90% seen once, with around 2.7% in the top ten. This CDR3 is built from 17 residues. Trimming removed 4 bases from V and 2 bases from J, with 18 bases in between. Per the germline V gene, CDR1 is SGHRS and CDR2 is YFSETQ. The source of this sequence is a man aged 60 to 75 who had recovered from COVID-19. This chain joins TRBV5-1 and TRBJ2-2, with D perhaps matching TRBD1 (6 bases). The sequencing input was PBMCs or T cells enriched from blood (not recorded which). The CDR3 reads CASSKTTGPTNTGELFF. CDR3 bases: TGCGCCAGCAGCAAGACAACAGGGCCCACTAACACCGGGGAGCTGTTTTTT.